The count of the clone carrying this TCR beta chain is one. This entry belongs to a study of OX40 agonist ivuxolimab in advanced cancers. Study summary: 30% to 40% of patients had received prior checkpoint inhibitor therapy.

Germline values: CDR1 SNHLY, CDR2 FYNNEI. The CDR3 contains 16 residues. V was cut by 1 base and J by 2 bases, with 11 bases left in between. Sequencing used immunoSEQ multiplex PCR; TCRdb keeps in-frame clones, though not all of them. The profile shows about 83,000 clones, about 88% of them singletons. V usage is TRBV2 and J usage is TRBJ2-2; TRBD2 might be the D (6 bases). The clonotype was recovered from an adult with an advanced solid tumor such as melanoma, head and neck, liver or kidney cancer. This material consisted of CD4+ or CD8+ T cells sorted from blood, taken in a trial of the OX40 agonist ivuxolimab. CDR3 in amino acids: CASSEVLAVNTGELFF. Written as DNA, the CDR3 is TGTGCCAGCAGTGAAGTTTTAGCGGTAAACACCGGGGAGCTGTTTTTT.